This TCR beta chain derives from a study of control samples from healthy donors and cancer patients. Germline CDR1 and CDR2: ENHRY and SYGVKD. The CDR3 has 13 residues. V shed 6 bases and J shed 6 bases, with 14 bases lying between them. TCRdb's copy holds only in-frame clones and misses some; the assay was immunoSEQ multiplex PCR. The table has more than 80,000 clones, 80% to 95% seen once. The sequenced sample consisted of blood. The origin of this receptor is a man aged 18 to 30 in good health. The chain uses TRBV10-3 and TRBJ1-2, with a possible D match to TRBD1 (5 bases). CDR3 residues: CAISKTVNDGYTF. The CDR3, as DNA: TGTGCCATCAGCAAGACAGTGAACGATGGCTACACCTTC.